This TCR beta chain was recorded in a study of blood T cell repertoires in COVID-19. The CDR3 is 14 residues long. Trimming removed 3 bases from V and 4 bases from J, with 12 bases in between. Germline CDR1 reads SGHAT; CDR2 reads FQNNGV. Profiling relied on immunoSEQ multiplex PCR, and the TCRdb table lists in-frame clones only, not all of them. The table lists 150,000 to 200,000 clones, roughly 80% of them singletons. Sequencing was done on a sample of peripheral blood. The clonotype was recovered from a woman at least 80 years old with acute or convalescent COVID-19. This rearrangement joins TRBV11-2 to TRBJ1-1, with a possible D match to TRBD1 (6 bases). The CDR3 coding sequence is TGTGCCAGCAGCTTGTCTCAGGGGCGCACTGAAGCTTTCTTT. This encodes CASSLSQGRTEAFF.